The 22 T cell receptor beta chains listed next were all sequenced from one sample in a study of cytomegalovirus exposure and HLA in healthy donors. Data came from immunoSEQ multiplex PCR; TCRdb stores just in-frame clones and leaves some out. The sample carries some 140,000 clones, 65% to 90% recorded once. Sequenced sample: PBMCs. These receptors originate from a man aged 18 to 29 in good health and CMV-seropositive.

The chain links TRBV6-6 to TRBJ2-1; no clear D gene. V lost 6 bases, J lost 7 bases, and 10 bases lay in between. The CDR3 contains 12 residues. The germline CDR1 and CDR2 sequences are MNHNY and SVGAGI (reference sequence). This chain's CDR3 is CASSRVLNEQFF. The CDR3, as DNA: TGTGCCAGCAGCCGGGTCCTAAATGAGCAGTTCTTC.

The chain is built from TRBV6-1 and TRBJ2-7; 8 nucleotides agree with TRBD2. This CDR3 spans 14 amino acids. CDR1 and CDR2 from the germline V gene are MNHNS and SASEGT. The V gene end was trimmed by 1 base and the J gene end by 5 bases; junction bases not matched to a gene: 4. DNA of the CDR3: TGTGCCAGCAGTGAAGGGGCGGGAGGCAACGAGCAGTACTTC. Its translation: CASSEGAGGNEQYF.

The chain employs TRBV18 and TRBJ1-5; the D gene is possibly TRBD1 (5 bases). Trimming removed 6 bases at V and 2 bases at J, with 14 bases between. This CDR3 comprises 15 residues. In germline, CDR1 is KGHSH, CDR2 LQKENI. The CDR3 here is CASSPGGRGNQPQHF. CDR3 DNA: TGTGCCAGCTCCCCGGGGGGTAGGGGCAATCAGCCCCAGCATTTT. The whole variable domain, remainder taken from reference TRBV18 and TRBJ1-5, is NAGVMQNPRHLVRRRGQEARLRCSPMKGHSHVYWYRQLPEEGLKFMVYLQKENIIDESGMPKERFSAEFPKEGPSILRIQQVVRGDSAAYFCASSPGGRGNQPQHFGDGTRLSIL.

This chain connects TRBV5-1 to TRBJ2-3, with a tentative D call TRBD2 (5 bases). The CDR3 sequence is 16 residues long. Looked up from germline, CDR1 is SGHRS and CDR2 is YFSETQ. The V end was cut by 0 bases, the J end by 1 base, with 12 bases between. This CDR3 is CASSLGSGLGTDTQYF. The DNA of the CDR3 is TGCGCCAGCAGCTTGGGGAGTGGACTCGGCACAGATACGCAGTATTTT.

The rearrangement links TRBV10-3 to TRBJ2-7, with D possibly being TRBD2 (5 bases). Between the trimmed V and J ends, which lost 3 bases and 6 bases, there was a span of 18 bases. The CDR3 has 15 residues. The V gene's germline CDR1 is ENHRY and CDR2 SYGVKD. CDR3 bases: TGTGCCATCAGTGATCAATTGGCGACCCGGGGCGAGCAGTACTTC. It translates to CAISDQLATRGEQYF.

This chain uses TRBV30 with TRBJ2-1, with D possibly being TRBD2 (5 bases). The germline V and J ends were trimmed by 2 bases and 9 bases, with 17 bases remaining between them. CDR3 size: 14 residues. Germline CDR1 and CDR2: GTSNPN and SVGIG (reference sequence). This CDR3 is CAWSPVGAFTEQFF. The CDR3, as DNA: TGTGCCTGGAGTCCCGTGGGAGCCTTCACTGAGCAGTTCTTC.

The chain recombines TRBV5-4 with TRBJ1-2, with D possibly being TRBD1 (5 bases). The CDR3 is made up of 14 amino acids. Germline CDR1 SGHNT, CDR2 YYREEE (reference sequence). Deletions cut 0 bases from V and 7 bases from J, with 13 bases between. The CDR3: CASSLASTGGGYTF. The DNA of the CDR3 is TGTGCCAGCAGCTTGGCGTCCACGGGGGGTGGCTACACCTTC.

V gene TRBV5-1 combines with J gene TRBJ1-1; D is uncertain. Between the trimmed V and J ends, which lost 3 bases and 3 bases, there was a span of 6 bases. Germline V lookup: CDR1 SGHRS, CDR2 YFSETQ. This CDR3 comprises 12 residues. The CDR3 DNA reads TGCGCCAGCAGCTCAGGCTACACTGAAGCTTTCTTT. Translating gives CASSSGYTEAFF. The full variable domain, with the rest looked up from reference TRBV5-1 and TRBJ1-1, is KAGVTQTPRYLIKTRGQQVTLSCSPISGHRSVSWYQQTPGQGLQFLFEYFSETQRNKGNFPGRFSGRQFSNSRSEMNVSTLELGDSALYLCASSSGYTEAFFGQGTRLTVV.

The chain has TRBV7-2 and TRBJ1-2, with 8 positions matching TRBD1. The CDR3 has 17 amino acids. Germline CDR1 and CDR2: SGHTA and FQGNSA. V dropped 1 base and J dropped 8; count of bases not matched to a gene: 15. CDR3 nucleotide sequence: TGTGCCAGCAGCTTAGGCGGGACAGGTCGGGATGTTAAGGGCTACACCTTC. This translates into CASSLGGTGRDVKGYTF.

The rearrangement uses TRBV19 and TRBJ1-2; D might be TRBD1 (5 bases). Germline loops: CDR1 LNHDA, CDR2 SQIVND (reference sequence). V dropped 8 bases and J dropped 3 bases, with 16 bases sitting between them. The CDR3 runs to 14 residues. CDR3: CASWNGRTYYGYTF. The CDR3 coding sequence is TGTGCCAGTTGGAACGGACGGACATACTATGGCTACACCTTC.

The V gene is TRBV4-2, the J gene TRBJ1-2; D may be TRBD1 (5 bases). CDR3 size: 15 residues. Germline CDR1 LGHNA, CDR2 YNFKEQ. Trimming removed 0 bases from V and 5 bases from J, with 13 bases in between. The chain's CDR3 is CASSQESPAGYGYTF. CDR3 nucleotides: TGTGCCAGCAGCCAAGAGTCCCCGGCAGGGTATGGCTACACCTTC.

The CDR3 here is CASSLKQAGGHEQFF. DNA for the CDR3: TGTGCCAGCAGCTTAAAGCAAGCGGGGGGGCATGAGCAGTTCTTC. The J gene is TRBJ2-1, the V gene TRBV7-2, with 10 bases matching TRBD2. Per germline, CDR1 SGHTA and CDR2 FQGNSA. The CDR3 extends over 15 amino acids. V trimming: 2 bases; J trimming: 8 bases; junction bases outside the gene matches: 6.

The chain carries TRBV6-5 and TRBJ1-2; D gene ambiguous. The CDR3 has 13 residues. From germline, CDR1 is MNHEY and CDR2 SVGAGI. Trimming left V 2 bases short and J 6 bases short, with 10 bases between. CDR3 region: CASSYTGDDGYTF. The CDR3 region has the DNA TGTGCCAGCAGTTACACGGGAGATGATGGCTACACCTTC.

In its sample, this clone was seen once. This sequence joins TRBV1 and TRBJ1-5; the tabulated D call, TRBD1, remains unverified against the DNA. TRBV1 is annotated as a pseudogene. There are 15 residues in the CDR3. The CDR3 protein is CTSSFRTGGDQPQHF. Here the CDR3 DNA reads TGCACCAGCAGCTTCCGGACAGGGGGCGATCAGCCCCAGCATTTT.

The rearrangement uses TRBV15 and TRBJ2-6; perhaps TRBD1 as D (6 bases). Trimming took off 5 bases at V and 0 bases at J, with 14 bases between the two ends. This CDR3 is built from 17 residues. Germline CDR1 is LNHNV and CDR2 is YYDKDF (reference sequence). Here the CDR3 DNA reads TGTGCCACCAGCTGGGGACATCGCTCCTCTGGGGCCAACGTCCTGACTTTC. It translates to CATSWGHRSSGANVLTF.

The chain recombines TRBV6-6 with TRBJ1-4; D uncertain. V gave up 5 bases and J gave up 0 bases, with 13 bases separating them. Germline V gene lookup returns CDR1 MNHNY and CDR2 SVGAGI (reference sequence). The CDR3 extends over 16 amino acids. The CDR3 region is CASSHRRATTNEKLFF. CDR3 DNA sequence: TGTGCCAGCAGTCATAGGAGAGCTACAACTAATGAAAAACTGTTTTTT.

The chain is built from TRBV27 and TRBJ2-1; the D is unclear. Deletions cut 7 bases from V and 7 bases from J, with 14 bases between. The CDR3 extends over 13 amino acids. The V gene's germline CDR1 is MNHEY and CDR2 SMNVEV (reference sequence). This CDR3 is CASTHGPINEQFF. The CDR3 nucleotides read TGTGCCAGCACCCATGGGCCAATAAATGAGCAGTTCTTC.

The rearrangement links TRBV4-3 to TRBJ1-5; D is unresolved. Germline assignment: CDR1 LGHNA and CDR2 YSLEER. The CDR3 is 15 amino acids. V lost 3 bases to trimming and J lost 4 bases, with 13 bases between them. The CDR3 DNA follows: TGCGCCAGCAGCCAGGATGTGGGCCCTAATCAGCCCCAGCATTTT. Amino acid sequence: CASSQDVGPNQPQHF.

This clone was seen a single time. V usage is TRBV5-1 and J usage is TRBJ1-4; TRBD1 is a possible D gene (6 bases). CDR1 and CDR2 from the germline V gene are SGHRS and YFSETQ. The CDR3 is 15 residues long. The ends were cut back, 3 bases at V and 7 bases at J, with 16 bases in the middle. The CDR3 DNA reads TGCGCCAGCAGCTGGGCCACAGGGATGGGTGAAAAACTGTTTTTT. Translating gives CASSWATGMGEKLFF.

This chain joins TRBV5-5 and TRBJ1-2, with TRBD1 as a possible D gene (5 bases). CDR1 SGHKS and CDR2 YYEKEE come from the germline V gene (reference sequence). V lost 4 bases to trimming and J lost 8 bases, with 30 bases between them. The CDR3 contains 18 residues. CDR3 sequence: CASSRNWGANPGLEGYTF. The DNA for the CDR3 is TGTGCCAGCAGCCGAAACTGGGGCGCCAATCCGGGCTTGGAGGGCTACACCTTC.

This clone has just one count. The rearrangement joins TRBV21-1 to TRBJ1-1; the table's D gene call, TRBD1, was not cross checked with the DNA. TRBV21-1 is shown as a pseudogene. This CDR3 comprises 14 residues. In nucleotides, the CDR3 is TGTGCCAGCAGCAAAGGGACAGGGGTCGATGAAGCTTTCTTT. Its translation is CASSKGTGVDEAFF.

The chain couples TRBV6-5 to TRBJ1-1; D not certain. The V end was cut by 7 bases, the J end by 11 bases, with 14 bases between. Germline V gene sequence: CDR1 MNHEY, CDR2 SVGAGI. The CDR3 is made up of 11 amino acids. CDR3 bases: TGTGCCAGCACCATAGGGCGGAGGGCTTTCTTT. Residues: CASTIGRRAFF.